This T cell receptor (beta chain) was documented in a study of kidney transplant recipient with SARS-CoV-2 infection. This clonotype was counted ten times or more. TCRdb independently ran MiXCR on the reads; one entry per CDR3 protein. The table includes fewer than 250,000 distinct CDR3 sequences, around 30% detected once. This CDR3 comprises 14 residues. Germline V gene data show CDR1 as SGHRS and CDR2 as YFSETQ. Trimming stripped 8 bases from V and 0 bases from J, with 11 bases between. The clonotype comes from a young adult male patient who had COVID-19 and was a kidney transplant recipient. Some T cells may be supplied by the graft donor. The material was a blood sample, obtained at baseline and around day 110 from a kidney transplant recipient. V and J are TRBV5-1 and TRBJ1-4, with D unresolved. CDR3: CARYYKATNEKLFF. CDR3 nucleotide sequence: TGCGCCAGGTATTACAAGGCAACTAATGAAAAACTGTTTTTT. Based on the CDR3 plus reference TRBV5-1 and TRBJ1-4, the full variable domain is KAGVTQTPRYLIKTRGQQVTLSCSPISGHRSVSWYQQTPGQGLQFLFEYFSETQRNKGNFPGRFSGRQFSNSRSEMNVSTLELGDSALYLCARYYKATNEKLFFGSGTQLSVL.